This entry is about one T cell receptor (beta chain). This sample is part of a study of T cell changes during pregnancy in multiple sclerosis. J lost 5 bases, V lost 6 bases, and 7 bases had no gene match. The CDR3 is made up of 15 amino acids. CDR1 is MNHEY and CDR2 is SVGAGI in the germline V gene. Generated by immunoSEQ multiplex PCR, the TCRdb table keeps only in-frame clones and is missing some. This repertoire shows nearly 70,000 clones, 92% found once; its top ten account for more than 1.1%. The sequence came from a female donor in good health, enrolled as a control in a pregnancy study. The chain employs TRBV6-5 and TRBJ1-5; TRBD1 matches 10 bases. The material was peripheral blood, obtained in the second trimester of pregnancy. CDR3 DNA: TGTGCCAGCAGACCCGACAGGGGGCGCGATCAGCCCCAGCATTTT. Amino acid sequence: CASRPDRGRDQPQHF.